This TCR beta chain was retrieved from a study of shared clonotypes between healthy human individuals. With respect to this clone: Its cognate antigen is unknown.

Adults of Caucasian background living in Nashville, Tennessee made up all donors. Findings and limits, study-wide: Among donors, clonotype sharing was expected to be affected by sequencing depth. Across subsets, estimated richness was generally greater for naive than for memory populations.

Germline trimming cut 2 bases from V and 2 bases from J; bases unmatched to any gene: 6. This CDR3 comprises 15 residues. Germline V gene data show CDR1 as MNHEY and CDR2 as SMNVEV (reference sequence). Data came from immunoSEQ multiplex PCR; TCRdb stores just in-frame clones and leaves some out. The sample records 2 million to 2.5 million clones, 95% being singletons. The TCR comes from a man aged 18 to 29 in good health. J is TRBJ2-7 and V is TRBV27; 7 bases fit TRBD1. The source material was naive CD4+ T cells sorted from blood. Subset: CD45RA+ positively selected. The CDR3 here is CASSLAAGGPYEQYF. CDR3 in DNA: TGTGCCAGCAGTTTAGCGGCAGGGGGACCCTACGAGCAGTACTTC.